This paragraph reports one TCR beta chain. No antigen is known for it. This entry belongs to a study of shared clonotypes between healthy human individuals. Study-level points and caveats: Although depth was large, rarefaction showed that sequencing of the sorted subsets was incomplete.

Profiling relied on immunoSEQ multiplex PCR, and the TCRdb table lists in-frame clones only, not all of them. The sample has roughly 1,100,000 clones; 60% to 80% are singletons. The source material was memory CD4+ T cells sorted from blood. The subset denotes: CD45RA-negative fraction. The source of this sequence is a man younger than 35 in good health.

For the CDR3, the DNA is TGTGCCAGCAGCTTAGGGGGAGGGGATTCACCCCTCCACTTT. This translates into CASSLGGGDSPLHF. The chain carries TRBV11-2 and TRBJ1-6; D possibly corresponds to TRBD1 (5 bases). The germline CDR1 and CDR2 sequences are SGHAT and FQNNGV. Trimming cost V 1 base and J 8 bases, with 9 bases left between them. The CDR3 has 14 amino acids.